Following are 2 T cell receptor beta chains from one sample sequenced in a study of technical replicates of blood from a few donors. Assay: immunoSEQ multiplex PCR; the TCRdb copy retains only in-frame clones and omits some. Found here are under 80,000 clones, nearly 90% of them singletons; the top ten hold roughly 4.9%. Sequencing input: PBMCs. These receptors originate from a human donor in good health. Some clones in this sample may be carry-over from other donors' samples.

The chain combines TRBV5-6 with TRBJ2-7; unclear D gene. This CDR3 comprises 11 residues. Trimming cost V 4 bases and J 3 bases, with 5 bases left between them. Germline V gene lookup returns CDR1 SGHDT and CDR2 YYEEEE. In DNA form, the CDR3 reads TGTGCCAGCAGCCATGTCTACGAGCAGTACTTC. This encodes CASSHVYEQYF.

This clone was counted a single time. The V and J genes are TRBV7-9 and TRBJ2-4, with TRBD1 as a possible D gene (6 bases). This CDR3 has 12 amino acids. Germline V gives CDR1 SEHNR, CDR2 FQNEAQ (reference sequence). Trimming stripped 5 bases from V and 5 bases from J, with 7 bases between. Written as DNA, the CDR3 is TGTGCCAGCAGCGGGGGCGAAAACATTCAGTACTTC. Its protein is CASSGGENIQYF.